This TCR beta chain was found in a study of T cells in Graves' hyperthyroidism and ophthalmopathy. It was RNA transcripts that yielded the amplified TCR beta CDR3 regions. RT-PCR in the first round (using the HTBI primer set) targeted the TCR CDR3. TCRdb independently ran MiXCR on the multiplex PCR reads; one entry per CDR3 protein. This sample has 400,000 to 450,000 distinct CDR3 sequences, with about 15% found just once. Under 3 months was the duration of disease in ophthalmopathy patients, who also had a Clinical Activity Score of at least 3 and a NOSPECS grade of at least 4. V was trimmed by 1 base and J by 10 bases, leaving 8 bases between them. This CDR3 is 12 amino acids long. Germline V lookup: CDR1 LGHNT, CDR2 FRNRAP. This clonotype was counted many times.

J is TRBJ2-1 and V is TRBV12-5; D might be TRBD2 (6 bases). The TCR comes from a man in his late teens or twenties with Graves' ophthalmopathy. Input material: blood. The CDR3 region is CASGLEGREQFF. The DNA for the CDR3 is TGTGCTAGTGGTTTGGAAGGGAGGGAGCAGTTCTTC.